The present TCR beta chain was sequenced within a study of CXCR3-negative and CXCR3-positive naive CD8 T cells. Overall study results and limits: Memory cells differed in TRBV-TRBJ usage, but naive CXCR3-negative and CXCR3-positive cells had similar usage. Naive cells that were CXCR3-positive had more hydrophobic TRB CDR3s (compared with CXCR3-negative naive cells).

A CD45RO-CCR7+CD27+CD95- profile was what naive CD8+ T cells displayed. TRB cDNA was prepared as libraries by UMI-labeled 5' RACE. TCRdb reprocessed the 5' RACE reads and keeps a single row for each CDR3 protein, giving no DNA. This specimen shows 130,000 or so distinct CDR3 sequences; the ten leading clones hold 0.25% to 0.35%. Concerning this clonotype itself: The antigen is unknown.

The sample consisted of naive CXCR3- CD8+ T cells from blood. Described subset: CD45RO-CCR7+CD27+CD95- naive CD8+ T cells lacking CXCR3 (TNR3-). This sequence originates from a human donor in good health. Some clones in this sample may be carry-over from other donors' samples.

Here the CDR3 reads CASSFVAVTEAFF. The gene calls are TRBV28 and TRBJ1-1. This CDR3 is 13 amino acids long. In germline, CDR1 is MDHEN, CDR2 SYDVKM.